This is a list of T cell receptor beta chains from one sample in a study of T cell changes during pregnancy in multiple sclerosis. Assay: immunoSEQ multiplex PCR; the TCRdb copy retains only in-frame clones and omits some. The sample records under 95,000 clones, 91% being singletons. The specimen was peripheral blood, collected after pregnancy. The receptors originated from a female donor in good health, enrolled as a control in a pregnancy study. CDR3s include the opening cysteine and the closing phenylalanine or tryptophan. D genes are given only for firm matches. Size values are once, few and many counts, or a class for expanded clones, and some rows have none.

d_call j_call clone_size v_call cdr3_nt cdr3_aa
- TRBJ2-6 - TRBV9 TGTGCCAGCAGCGCCGCTACAGGGACTGGGGCCAACGTCCTGACTTTC CASSAATGTGANVLTF
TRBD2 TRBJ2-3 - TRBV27 TGTGCCAGCAGTACTAGCGGGGGGAGCACAGATACGCAGTATTTT CASSTSGGSTDTQYF
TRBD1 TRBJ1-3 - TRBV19 TGTGCCAGTAGTCCGAGGACAGGGGGAGACACCATATATTTT CASSPRTGGDTIYF
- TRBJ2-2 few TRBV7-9 TGTGCCAGCAGCTTAGGGAACACGGAGTTCGGCACCGGGGAGCTGTTTTTT CASSLGNTEFGTGELFF
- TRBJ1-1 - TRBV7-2 TGTGCCAGCACCCTAGTCGCTTCGAGCACTGAAGCTTTCTTT CASTLVASSTEAFF
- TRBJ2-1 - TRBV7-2 TGTGCCAGCAGCTTAGCGTCAGGCAATGAGCAGTTCTTC CASSLASGNEQFF
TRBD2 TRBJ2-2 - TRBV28 TGTGCCAGCAGCCCCGACTTCGGAGGGGAGGGCACCGGGGAGCTGTTTTTT CASSPDFGGEGTGELFF
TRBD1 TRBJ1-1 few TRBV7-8 TGTGCCAGCAGCCAGAGTTCGACAGGGGGCGAAGCTTTCTTT CASSQSSTGGEAFF
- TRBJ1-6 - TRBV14 TGTGCCAGCAGCCCTTCCCCCAATTCACCCCTCCACTTT CASSPSPNSPLHF
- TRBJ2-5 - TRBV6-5 TGTGCCAGCAGTTACTCGTTACAGCTAGAGACCCAGTACTTC CASSYSLQLETQYF
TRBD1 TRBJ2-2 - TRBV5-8 TGTGCCAGCAGCTTACCGGGACAGGGCACCGGGGAGCTGTTTTTT CASSLPGQGTGELFF
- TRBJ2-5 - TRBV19 TGTGCCAGTAGTATAGGGGGCCCGTGGGGAGAGACCCAGTACTTC CASSIGGPWGETQYF
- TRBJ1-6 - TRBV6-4 TGTGCCAGCAGTGACTCTACCGGTTATAATTCACCCCTCCACTTT CASSDSTGYNSPLHF
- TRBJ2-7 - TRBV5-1 TGCGCCAGCAGCTCCCACGGGAGCGGATCCCTCGAGCAGTACTTC CASSSHGSGSLEQYF
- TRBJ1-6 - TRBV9 TGTGCCAGCAGCGAGACAGGCAGCTCCTATAATTCACCCCTCCACTTT CASSETGSSYNSPLHF
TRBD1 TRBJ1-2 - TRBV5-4 TGTGCCAGCAGCTTGGGTGACAGGGCTAACGTCTATGGCTACACCTTC CASSLGDRANVYGYTF
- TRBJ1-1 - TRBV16 TGTGCCAGCAGCCCCCCAGGGGTTACTGAAGCTTTCTTT CASSPPGVTEAFF
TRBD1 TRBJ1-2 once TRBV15 TGTGCCACCCGGGAACCGGGACAGGGGATAAATGGCTACACCTTC CATREPGQGINGYTF
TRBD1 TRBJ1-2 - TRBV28 TGTGCCAGCAGGGGGACAGGGGGCGCTAACTATGGCTACACCTTC CASRGTGGANYGYTF
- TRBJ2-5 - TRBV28 TGTGCCAGCAGTTTATCCTCCGGGGGAGAGACCCAGTACTTC CASSLSSGGETQYF
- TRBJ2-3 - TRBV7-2 TGTGCCAGCAGCTTAGTTGGGGGGACAGATACGCAGTATTTT CASSLVGGTDTQYF
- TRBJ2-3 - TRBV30 TGTGCCTGGAACGACAGATCCCTCCAACAGTATTTT CAWNDRSLQQYF
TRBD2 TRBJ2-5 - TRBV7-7 TGTGCTAGCAGCGATGGGACTAGCACGGAGACCCAGTACTTC CASSDGTSTETQYF
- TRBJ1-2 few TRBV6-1 TGTGCCAGCAGTGGCAGCGAGCGGGGCTACACCTTC CASSGSERGYTF
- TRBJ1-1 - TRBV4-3 TGCGCCAGCAGCCATGGTACAGGGTTATTCTTT CASSHGTGLFF
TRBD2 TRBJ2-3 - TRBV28 TGTGCCAGCAGTTTTATGCGCGGGGGTGCAACAGATACGCAGTATTTT CASSFMRGGATDTQYF
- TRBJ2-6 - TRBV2 TGTGCCAGCGAAAGCCGCTCTGGGGCCAACGTCCTGACTTTC CASESRSGANVLTF
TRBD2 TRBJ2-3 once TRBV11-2 TGTGCCAGCAGCTTAGAACTAGCGGGGGGGCCCCTGAGGGCCACAGATACGCAGTATTTT CASSLELAGGPLRATDTQYF
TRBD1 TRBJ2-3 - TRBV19 TGTGCCAGTAGTACCCGGGACAGCAGGGATACGCAGTATTTT CASSTRDSRDTQYF
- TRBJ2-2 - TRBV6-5 TGTGCCAGCACAGGGACACCGAACACCGGGGAGCTGTTTTTT CASTGTPNTGELFF
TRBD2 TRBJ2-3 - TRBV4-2 TGTGCCAGCAGCCAAGGGCGGGAGAGCACAGATACGCAGTATTTT CASSQGRESTDTQYF
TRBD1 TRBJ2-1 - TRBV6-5 TGTGCCAGCAGTTACACGGGACAGGGGAACAATGAGCAGTTCTTC CASSYTGQGNNEQFF
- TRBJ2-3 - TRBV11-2 TGTGCCAGCAGGATGGCGGGGGCCATCACAGATACGCAGTATTTT CASRMAGAITDTQYF
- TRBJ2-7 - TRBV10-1 TGCGCCAGCAGCCGGGACACGAACTACTACGAGCAGTACTTC CASSRDTNYYEQYF
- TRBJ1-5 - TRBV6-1 TGTGCCAGCAGTGAAGCGCTTCAAGGGGCTCAGCCCCAGCATTTT CASSEALQGAQPQHF
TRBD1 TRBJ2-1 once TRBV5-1 TGCGCCAGCAGCTCCGGGACAGGGGATGAGCAGTTCTTC CASSSGTGDEQFF
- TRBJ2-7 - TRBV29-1 TGCAGCGTCCACCAACAGGGCTACGAGCAGTACTTC CSVHQQGYEQYF
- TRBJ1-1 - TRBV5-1 TGCGCCAGCAGCTTGGCCCCTCCGTGGGGTGGGGCGACTGAAGCTTTCTTT CASSLAPPWGGATEAFF
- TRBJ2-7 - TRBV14 TGTGCCAGCAGCCAAGATTTGTCCCCAGGGTATGCCTACGAGCAGTACTTC CASSQDLSPGYAYEQYF
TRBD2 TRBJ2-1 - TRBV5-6 TGTGCCAGCAGCTTTACTAGCGGGGGTCCCAGGGGTGAGCAGTTCTTC CASSFTSGGPRGEQFF
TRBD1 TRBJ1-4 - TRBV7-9 TGTGCCAGCAGACGACTAGGACAGGGGGAGGGTGAAAAACTGTTTTTT CASRRLGQGEGEKLFF
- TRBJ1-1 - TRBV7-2 TGTGCCAGCATCCGGGGGGGGAACACTGAAGCTTTCTTT CASIRGGNTEAFF
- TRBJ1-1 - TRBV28 TGTGCCAGCAGTTCCCCGCGGGAGCCCGAAACGACTGAAGCTTTCTTT CASSSPREPETTEAFF
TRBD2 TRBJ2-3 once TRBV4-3 TGCGCCAGCAGTGGCGGGGGGGCTAGCACAGATACGCAGTATTTT CASSGGGASTDTQYF
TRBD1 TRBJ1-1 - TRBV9 TGTGCCAGCAGCGTAGTGGCAGGGGGCAAGGCTGAAGCTTTCTTT CASSVVAGGKAEAFF
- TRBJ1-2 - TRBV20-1 TGCAGTGCTAACGAGGGCTATGGCTACACCTTC CSANEGYGYTF
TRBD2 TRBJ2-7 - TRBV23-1 TGCGCCAGCAGTCTAGTGAGGGAGGGCGCCTACGAGCAGTACTTC CASSLVREGAYEQYF
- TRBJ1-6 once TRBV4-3 TGCGCCAGCAGCGCCTCTCTTGGGGGGAATTCACCCCTCCACTTT CASSASLGGNSPLHF
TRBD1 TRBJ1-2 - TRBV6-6 TGTGCCAGCAGTTACTTTGGACAGGGGGGCTACACCTTC CASSYFGQGGYTF
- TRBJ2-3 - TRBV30 TGTGCCTGGAGTACTCACCTTGATACGCAGTATTTT CAWSTHLDTQYF
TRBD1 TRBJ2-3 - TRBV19 TGTGCCAGTAGTATAGACCACAGGGGGCTCACAGATACGCAGTATTTT CASSIDHRGLTDTQYF
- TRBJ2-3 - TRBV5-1 TGCGCCAGCAGCTTGCGGCCCAGGGACACAGATACGCAGTATTTT CASSLRPRDTDTQYF
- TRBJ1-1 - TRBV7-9 TGTGCCAGCAGCCAGGAGGGGAGCACTGAAGCTTTCTTT CASSQEGSTEAFF